A selection of T cell receptor beta chains follows, all from one sample in a study of identifying expanded T cells in peripheral blood. Sequencing was performed with immunoSEQ multiplex PCR; in TCRdb, only in-frame clones are kept and a portion is missing. The sample lists approximately 83,000 clones, roughly 85% occurring once. Sequenced material: blood. The receptors originated from a person between 18 and 69 years old in good health. CDR3s include the opening cysteine and the closing phenylalanine or tryptophan. D genes are given only for firm matches. Only some rows state a clone size, as once, few, many or a class for expanded clones.

TRBJ1-5 | TRBV19 | - | once | TGTGCCAGTAGTATGTGGGACACCAGCAATCAGCCCCAGCATTTT | CASSMWDTSNQPQHF
TRBJ1-1 | TRBV9 | - | - | TGTGCCAGCAGCGTCGTATCGGGGGTAGGATATACTGAAGCTTTCTTT | CASSVVSGVGYTEAFF
TRBJ2-7 | TRBV7-9 | - | - | TGTGCCAGCAGCTTAATGGGATCTGAGCAGTACTTC | CASSLMGSEQYF
TRBJ1-3 | TRBV9 | - | few | TGTGCCAGCAGCGTAAGCCCCGGCAGGGTAGGCGAGAACACCATATATTTT | CASSVSPGRVGENTIYF
TRBJ2-7 | TRBV7-9 | TRBD1 | - | TGTGCCAGCAGCTTATCGACAGGGGTTTACGAGCAGTACTTC | CASSLSTGVYEQYF
TRBJ2-3 | TRBV11-2 | - | - | TGTGCCAGCAGCTGGGGTACGGGTCGCGGGGTGACAGATACGCAGTATTTT | CASSWGTGRGVTDTQYF
TRBJ2-3 | TRBV13 | - | - | TGTGCCAGCAGCCAATCAATCAGCACAGATACGCAGTATTTT | CASSQSISTDTQYF
TRBJ2-7 | TRBV11-1 | - | - | TGTGCCAGCAGCTTTACCTGGGACACCCAGTACGAGCAGTACTTC | CASSFTWDTQYEQYF
TRBJ1-2 | TRBV6-5 | - | - | TGTGCCAGCAGTTACACCAGGGGCGCCTCATTATCCTTC | CASSYTRGASLSF
TRBJ1-1 | TRBV4-1 | TRBD1 | medium-sized | TGCGCCAGCTCTACAGGGGTGTGGAGTGAAGCTTTCTTT | CASSTGVWSEAFF
TRBJ1-3 | TRBV5-6 | - | - | TGTGCCAGCAGCTCCAGACTTCTTGGAAACACCATATATTTT | CASSSRLLGNTIYF
TRBJ1-2 | TRBV19 | - | - | TGTGCCAGTAGCAACCCCTGGGACGCTGATGGCTACACCTTC | CASSNPWDADGYTF
TRBJ2-7 | TRBV2 | - | - | TGTGCCAGCAGTGAACAGATAGTTTCCTACGAGCAGTACTTC | CASSEQIVSYEQYF
TRBJ1-4 | TRBV27 | TRBD1 | - | TGTGCCAGCAGTTTCCGGTCGGGACAGGGTGAGGAAAAACTGTTTTTT | CASSFRSGQGEEKLFF
TRBJ2-6 | TRBV5-1 | - | - | TGCGCCAGCAGCTTCTCATCCGGGGCCAACGTCCTGACTTTC | CASSFSSGANVLTF
TRBJ2-2 | TRBV12-5 | TRBD1 | - | TGTGCTAGTGGTCTCGGGACAGAATCTACATTACCCACCGGGGAGCTGTTTTTT | CASGLGTESTLPTGELFF
TRBJ2-3 | TRBV30 | - | - | TGTGCCTGGACCCCTGAGGATACGCAGTATTTT | CAWTPEDTQYF
TRBJ2-1 | TRBV18 | TRBD1 | - | TGTGCCAGCTCACCAGGGACAGGGGGCTACAATGAGCAGTTCTTC | CASSPGTGGYNEQFF
TRBJ2-5 | TRBV18 | - | - | TGTGCCAGCTCACCAGCAGGCAGGGGTTACGAGACCCAGTACTTC | CASSPAGRGYETQYF
TRBJ2-5 | TRBV30 | - | - | TGTGCCTGGAGTGTACCGAACAGGGCGAGGGGAGAGACCCAGTACTTC | CAWSVPNRARGETQYF